This entry features one T cell receptor (beta chain) sequence. This CDR3 is 13 amino acids long. V gave up 3 bases and J gave up 3 bases, with 9 bases separating them. CDR1 and CDR2 from the germline V gene are SGHKS and YYEKEE (reference sequence). After 5'RACE with constant-segment primers, TCR alpha and TCR beta cDNA libraries carrying sample barcodes and UMIs were obtained. TCRdb ran MiXCR on the 5' RACE reads and lists one entry per CDR3 protein. The table has some 120,000 distinct CDR3 sequences, over 15% seen once. The entry originates in a study of T-cell memory formation after mild COVID-19. The chain employs TRBV5-5 and TRBJ2-5; TRBD1 might be the D (5 bases). The clonotype was recovered from a young man who had mild COVID-19 (a few samples of this study predate the infection). Cell type and time point are not known. The sequencing input was PBMCs or a T cell subset sorted from them (not recorded which). Here the CDR3 DNA reads TGTGCCAGCAGCTGGGGCTGGGAAGAGACCCAGTACTTC. Translating it yields CASSWGWEETQYF.